Shown below are 22 T cell receptor beta chains from a single sample sequenced in a study of T-cell memory formation after mild COVID-19. Via MiXCR, TCRdb re-called the 5' RACE reads, giving one row per CDR3 protein. Of approximately 480,000 distinct CDR3 sequences listed, roughly 18% are singletons. Specimen: PBMCs or a T cell subset sorted from them (not recorded which). The source is an adult woman who had mild COVID-19 (a few samples of this study predate the infection). Cell type and time point are not known.

The rearrangement joins TRBV20-1 to TRBJ2-1; D gene uncertain. V was pared by 2 bases and J by 8 bases, with 25 bases between. Germline CDR1 reads DFQATT; CDR2 reads SNEGSKA (reference sequence). This CDR3 has 17 amino acids. The CDR3: CSARPPPGPYLTYEQFF. In nucleotides, the CDR3 is TGCAGTGCTAGACCGCCCCCCGGGCCGTACCTAACATATGAGCAGTTCTTC.

A few counts support this clonotype. The rearrangement uses TRBV20-1 and TRBJ2-7; 11 nucleotides match TRBD1. The CDR3 loop spans 15 amino acids. V shed 3 bases, J shed 3 bases, and the junction held 7 bases outside the gene matches. Germline loops: CDR1 DFQATT, CDR2 SNEGSKA (reference sequence). The CDR3, as DNA: TGCAGTGCTAGGGCAGGACAGGGGGCACGCTACGAGCAGTACTTC. This gives the protein CSARAGQGARYEQYF.

This clonotype was counted a few times. The CDR3 DNA reads as TGTGCCAGCAGCTTAGTAGTCGAAGATACGCAGTATTTT. Amino acids: CASSLVVEDTQYF. V usage is TRBV7-3 and J usage is TRBJ2-3; D is unresolved. This CDR3 has 13 amino acids. Between the trimmed V and J ends, which lost 2 bases and 5 bases, there was a span of 8 bases. Germline CDR1 is SGHTA and CDR2 is FQGTGA.

On this clonotype: A read error may explain this, as a much larger clone is one base away. Because the CDR3's place on the DNA is in doubt, the DNA is left out and the CDR3 is given as listed by TCRdb. This chain uses TRBV29-1 with TRBJ1-4; the listed D gene, TRBD1, was not tested against the DNA. Germline V gene data show CDR1 as SQVTM and CDR2 as ANQGSEA. The CDR3 adds up to 13 amino acids, both ends counted. The CDR3 loop is CSVGQGAVEKLIF.

CDR3 in amino acids: CASSRSGRAGNEQFF. The CDR3 coding sequence is TGCGCCAGCAGCCGGAGCGGGAGGGCCGGGAATGAGCAGTTCTTC. The V and J genes are TRBV5-1 and TRBJ2-1; 10 nucleotides agree with TRBD2. Germline V gene sequence: CDR1 SGHRS, CDR2 YFSETQ. With 4 bases clipped from V and 7 bases from J, the junction kept 8 bases outside the gene matches. CDR3 length: 15 amino acids.

This clonotype came up a few times. J is TRBJ1-2 and V is TRBV5-6; 9 bases fit TRBD1. After removal of 0 bases from V and 4 bases from J, the junction contained 7 bases not matched to a gene. Germline assignment: CDR1 SGHDT and CDR2 YYEEEE. The CDR3 is made up of 16 amino acids. The CDR3 spells CASSLAGTGIVYGYTF. CDR3 sequence (DNA): TGTGCCAGCAGCTTGGCCGGGACAGGGATCGTCTATGGCTACACCTTC.

The chain uses TRBV9 and TRBJ1-2, with a possible D match to TRBD1 (5 bases). The CDR3 is 15 amino acids. Trimming left V 0 bases short and J 8 bases short, with 17 bases between. Germline CDR1 and CDR2: SGDLS and YYNGEE. The chain's CDR3 is CASSVAPAGEGGYTF. Written as DNA, the CDR3 is TGTGCCAGCAGCGTAGCTCCGGCGGGGGAGGGAGGCTACACCTTC. The whole variable domain, remainder taken from reference TRBV9 and TRBJ1-2, is DSGVTQTPKHLITATGQRVTLRCSPRSGDLSVYWYQQSLDQGLQFLIQYYNGEERAKGNILERFSAQQFPDLHSELNLSSLELGDSALYFCASSVAPAGEGGYTFGSGTRLTVV.

J is TRBJ2-4 and V is TRBV20-1; 10 bases line up with TRBD2. V dropped 5 bases and J dropped 8; count of bases not matched to a gene: 9. The CDR3 runs 14 residues. From germline, CDR1 is DFQATT and CDR2 SNEGSKA (reference sequence). The CDR3: CSAEKREGLDIQYF. CDR3 DNA: TGCAGTGCTGAGAAGCGGGAGGGCCTAGACATTCAGTACTTC.

This clonotype was observed a few times. CDR3 region: CASSLSPGAGAYEQYF. CDR3 nucleotide sequence: TGTGCCAGCAGCTTATCCCCGGGAGCAGGGGCCTACGAGCAGTACTTC. This sequence joins TRBV7-2 and TRBJ2-7; D tentatively reads TRBD1 or TRBD2 (6 bases each). Trimming took off 2 bases at V and 2 bases at J, with 16 bases between the two ends. The germline CDR1 and CDR2 sequences are SGHTA and FQGNSA. CDR3 length: 16 residues.

V and J are TRBV9 and TRBJ1-6; D gene unclear. V gave up 3 bases and J gave up 7 bases, with 11 bases separating them. Germline CDR1 reads SGDLS; CDR2 reads YYNGEE. The CDR3 sequence is 14 residues long. The CDR3 DNA reads TGTGCCAGCAGCGCCGGCTTGGGAAATTCACCCCTCCACTTT. Amino acid sequence: CASSAGLGNSPLHF.

The chain joins TRBV14 to TRBJ2-7, with D unclear. Per the germline V gene, CDR1 is SGHDN and CDR2 is FVKESK. The CDR3 is 14 residues long. Trimming left V 2 bases short and J 3 bases short, with 11 bases between. The CDR3 reads CASSQFSGSYEQYF. Here the CDR3 DNA reads TGTGCCAGCAGCCAATTCTCAGGCAGCTACGAGCAGTACTTC.

The V gene is TRBV6-5, the J gene TRBJ1-2; D remains ambiguous. This CDR3 contains 16 residues. Deletions cut 0 bases from V and 4 bases from J, with 15 bases between. Germline lookup yields CDR1 MNHEY and CDR2 SVGAGI. CDR3 in amino acids: CASSYSAGYQPYGYTF. CDR3 nucleotide sequence: TGTGCCAGCAGTTACTCGGCGGGGTACCAGCCCTATGGCTACACCTTC.

This clonotype was seen more than once but under ten times. This chain joins TRBV6-6 and TRBJ1-1; D possibly corresponds to TRBD1 (6 bases). The CDR3 length is 15 residues. V was shortened by 6 bases and J by 1 base, with 15 bases between the two germline ends. Germline lookup yields CDR1 MNHNY and CDR2 SVGAGI (reference sequence). The CDR3 DNA reads TGTGCCAGCAGCGAAGGGGGAACAGGGAACACTGAAGCTTTCTTT. The encoded protein is CASSEGGTGNTEAFF.

This clonotype came up a few times. The genes are TRBV9 and TRBJ2-6; D remains unclear. CDR1 is SGDLS and CDR2 is YYNGEE in the germline V gene. The CDR3 covers 15 residues. V was trimmed by 0 bases and J by 3 bases, leaving 7 bases between them. The CDR3 region has the DNA TGTGCCAGCAGCGTAGGAGATTATGGGGCCAACGTCCTGACTTTC. This codes for CASSVGDYGANVLTF.

The chain carries TRBV5-6 and TRBJ2-2, with TRBD1 matching over 8 bases. This CDR3 is built from 16 residues. J lost 1 base, V lost 4 bases, and 6 bases had no gene match. Germline CDR1 reads SGHDT; CDR2 reads YYEEEE. CDR3 region: CASSPDRGLNTGELFF. The CDR3 nucleotides read TGTGCCAGCAGCCCCGACAGGGGACTGAACACCGGGGAGCTGTTTTTT.

Many counts were recorded for this clonotype. The chain has TRBV6-2 or TRBV6-3 and TRBJ2-1; 11 positions match TRBD2. The CDR3 consists of 16 residues. Germline lookup yields CDR1 MNHEY and CDR2 SVGEGT. V trimming: 4 bases; J trimming: 7 bases; junction bases outside the gene matches: 9. The CDR3 reads CASSSRLAGSGNEQFF. CDR3 nucleotide sequence: TGTGCCAGCAGTTCTCGACTAGCGGGGAGCGGGAATGAGCAGTTCTTC.

This clonotype was picked up many times. The rearrangement links TRBV6-2 or TRBV6-3 to TRBJ2-3; 12 bases are a match to TRBD2. The germline V gene has CDR1 MNHEY and CDR2 SVGEGT. This CDR3 has 14 amino acids. V was pared by 5 bases and J by 14 bases, with 11 bases of the junction left unmatched. The CDR3 nucleotides are TGTGCCAGCAGTAGTCCGGGACTAGCGGGCATATGGTATTTT. Protein: CASSSPGLAGIWYF.

The chain links TRBV6-5 to TRBJ1-2; 8 bases line up with TRBD1. Per the germline V gene, CDR1 is MNHEY and CDR2 is SVGAGI. The CDR3 totals 15 residues. V shed 1 base and J 4 bases; nucleotides not matched to a gene: 5. This CDR3 reads CASSYLGQEVYGYTF. As DNA, the CDR3 is TGTGCCAGCAGTTACTTGGGACAGGAGGTCTATGGCTACACCTTC.

This clonotype has only a few counts. V and J are TRBV25-1 and TRBJ1-1; TRBD1 matches 8 bases. Trimming removed 5 bases from V and 1 base from J; junction bases left unmatched: 6. CDR1 and CDR2 from the germline V gene are MGHDK and SYGVNS. This CDR3 region has 15 residues. The CDR3 sequence is CASSRRQGPNTEAFF. The CDR3 DNA sequence: TGTGCCAGCAGTAGAAGACAGGGGCCGAACACTGAAGCTTTCTTT.

V is TRBV6-5 and J is TRBJ2-3; 10 bases align to TRBD2. CDR3 length: 15 residues. Per germline, CDR1 MNHEY and CDR2 SVGAGI. With 5 bases clipped from V and 3 bases from J, the junction kept 5 bases outside the gene matches. The CDR3 reads CASSPTSGRTDTQYF. The CDR3 nucleotides are TGTGCCAGCAGTCCGACTAGCGGGCGGACAGATACGCAGTATTTT.

The chain recombines TRBV4-1 with TRBJ1-2; a possible D gene is TRBD1 (5 bases). V lost 3 bases and J lost 0, with 14 bases in between. This CDR3 has 16 amino acids. Germline values: CDR1 MGHRA, CDR2 YSYEKL. The CDR3 spells CASSQLQVLANYGYTF. The CDR3 nucleotides read TGCGCCAGCAGCCAGCTACAGGTCCTAGCTAACTATGGCTACACCTTC.

This clonotype was counted ten times or more. This chain links TRBV12-3 or TRBV12-4 with TRBJ2-3; perhaps TRBD2 as D (6 bases). The CDR3 is made up of 13 amino acids. V lost 5 bases to trimming and J lost 6 bases, with 12 bases between them. This chain's CDR3 is CASSNRRADTQYF. CDR3 nucleotides: TGTGCCAGCAGTAACCGGAGGGCGGATACGCAGTATTTT.